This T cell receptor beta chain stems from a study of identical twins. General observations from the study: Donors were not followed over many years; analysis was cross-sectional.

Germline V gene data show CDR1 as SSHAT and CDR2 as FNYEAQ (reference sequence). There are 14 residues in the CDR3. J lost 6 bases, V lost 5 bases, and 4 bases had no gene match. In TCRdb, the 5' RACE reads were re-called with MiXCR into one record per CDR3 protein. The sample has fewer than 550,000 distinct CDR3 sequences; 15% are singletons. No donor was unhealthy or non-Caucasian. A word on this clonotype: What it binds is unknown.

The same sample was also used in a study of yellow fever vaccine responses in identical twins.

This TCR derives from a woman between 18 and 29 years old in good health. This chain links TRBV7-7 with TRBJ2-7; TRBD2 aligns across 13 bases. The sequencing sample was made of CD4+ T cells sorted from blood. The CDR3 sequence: CASSPRTSGSEQYF. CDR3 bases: TGTGCCAGCAGCCCCCGGACTAGCGGGAGCGAGCAGTACTTC.